The TCR beta chain described here comes from a study of T cell repertoires in cytomegalovirus infection. Study in general: Public signatures in TCR beta pointed to CMV infection and matching HLA type. Study observations and caveats: Carriers of CMV plus the relevant HLA were identified by cumulative public TCR beta family frequency.

The CDR3 covers 14 residues. V was pared by 6 bases and J by 8 bases, with 6 bases of the junction left unmatched. Remarks on this clonotype: Its antigen remains unidentified.

TCRdb itself ran the reads through MiXCR, one entry per CDR3 protein. The table lists some 280,000 distinct CDR3 sequences, roughly 15% of them singletons. This clonotype was sampled from a human donor in good health (CMV status not recorded). Some clones in this sample may be carry-over from other donors' samples. The sample taken for sequencing was PBMCs. The chain combines TRBV12-3 or TRBV12-4 with TRBJ2-1; TRBD2 matches 11 bases. The CDR3 DNA sequence: TGTGCCAGCAGATTTCTAGCGGGGGGCGATGAGCAGTTCTTC. This codes for CASRFLAGGDEQFF.